This T cell receptor (beta chain) was profiled in a study of human T cells and chemical hapten exposure. Specified time point: patch test 2, 6 weeks after DPC sensitization. Sample treatment: therapeutic diphenylcyclopropenone sensitization with weekly scalp DPC. Donation of samples came from alopecia patients who were 18 to 70 years old and suitable for DPC. Unique molecular identifiers were attached to individual cDNA molecules within the library. TCRdb re-called the RACE reads through MiXCR, storing one row per CDR3 protein. Here the sample spans around 130,000 distinct CDR3 sequences, 12% being singletons. CDR1 and CDR2 from the germline V gene are LGHNA and YSLEER. The length of the CDR3 is 14 residues. To note about this clonotype: What it binds is not known. Relative to the germline gene, one junction end is altered; a read error may explain this.

Points from the study as a whole: TCRs above 1 in 1000 frequency did not change with DPC sensitization.

The specimen comprised whole blood, sampled in connection with sensitization to the hapten diphenylcyclopropenone (DPC). The chain links TRBV4-3 to TRBJ2-5; weak D call: TRBD2 (5 bases). The source of this sequence is a woman aged 45-59 years with alopecia areata. Some clones in this sample may be carry-over from other donors' samples. CDR3 residues: CASSRAAGEETRYF. The CDR3 DNA reads TGCGCCAGCAGCCGAGCGGCCGGCGAGGAGACCCGGTACTTC.